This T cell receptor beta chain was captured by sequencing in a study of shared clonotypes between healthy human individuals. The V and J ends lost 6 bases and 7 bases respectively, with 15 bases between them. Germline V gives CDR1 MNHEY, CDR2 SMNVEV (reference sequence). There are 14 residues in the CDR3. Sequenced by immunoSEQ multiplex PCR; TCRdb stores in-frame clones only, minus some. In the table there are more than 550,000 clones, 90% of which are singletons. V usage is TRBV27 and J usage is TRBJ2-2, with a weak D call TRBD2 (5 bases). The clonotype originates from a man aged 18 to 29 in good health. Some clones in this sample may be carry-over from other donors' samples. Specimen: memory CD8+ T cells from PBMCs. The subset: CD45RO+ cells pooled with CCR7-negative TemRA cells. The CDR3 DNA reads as TGTGCCAGCAGCGTCCTTACGGGAAGCGGGGAGCTGTTTTTT. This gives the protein CASSVLTGSGELFF.